The table lists the clone carrying this T cell receptor (beta chain) with a few counts. Its antigen remains unknown. The sample comes from a study of Graves' ophthalmopathy and Graves' hyperthyroidism. The study, taken as a whole, reports: Appearing in blood as well were most expanded thyroid clonotypes above 0.001 frequency.

Germline CDR1 SGDLS, CDR2 YYNGEE. The ends lost 3 bases at V and 4 bases at J; junction bases unmatched: 5. The CDR3 has 15 residues. The authors amplified TCR beta CDR3 regions from RNA transcripts. HTBI primers primed a first-round RT-PCR, and a second-round multiplex PCR followed. TCRdb reprocessed the multiplex PCR reads with MiXCR, giving one entry per CDR3 protein. The sample has 1 million to 1.3 million distinct CDR3 sequences, about 36% seen once. The source is an adult man with Graves' hyperthyroidism. Input material: peripheral blood or thyroid tissue (not recorded which). The chain links TRBV9 to TRBJ1-1, with TRBD1 identical over 11 bases. CDR3 in DNA: TGTGCCAGCAGCGCCGGACAGGGGGCGACCACTGAAGCTTTCTTT. Amino acid sequence: CASSAGQGATTEAFF. Full variable domain (missing parts from reference TRBV9 and TRBJ1-1): DSGVTQTPKHLITATGQRVTLRCSPRSGDLSVYWYQQSLDQGLQFLIQYYNGEERAKGNILERFSAQQFPDLHSELNLSSLELGDSALYFCASSAGQGATTEAFFGQGTRLTVV.